This section outlines one T cell receptor beta chain sequence together with its context. Antigen: not known. The V gene's germline CDR1 is MNHNS and CDR2 SASEGT. Between the trimmed V and J ends, which lost 4 bases and 7 bases, there was a span of 11 bases. There are 14 residues in the CDR3. Donors showed nominal health when sampled, although they likely had unrecorded immune exposures. Vbeta (60) and Jbeta (13) primers were used in the PCR. Generated by immunoSEQ multiplex PCR, the TCRdb table keeps only in-frame clones and is missing some. The sample holds 150,000 to 200,000 clones, roughly four fifths seen once. This sample stems from a study of cytomegalovirus exposure and HLA in healthy donors. General study results and limits: An apparent linkage of common viral pathogens to several of the most significant clusters emerged in a later analysis. CMV serostatus was the only recorded immune exposure for donors.

The clonotype was recovered from a man aged 25 to 45 in good health and CMV-seronegative. Material for sequencing was PBMCs. This chain connects TRBV6-1 to TRBJ1-6, with a possible D match to TRBD1 (5 bases). CDR3 bases: TGTGCCAGCAGTGCGCGGGGGGAAAATTCACCCCTCCACTTT. It yields the protein CASSARGENSPLHF.